This TCR beta chain appears in the sequencing data of a study of cytomegalovirus exposure and HLA in healthy donors. Losses at the gene ends were 5 bases for V and 3 bases for J; bases not matched to a gene: 6. Germline V CDR1 and CDR2: MNHEY, SVGAGI. This CDR3 spans 14 amino acids. The primer mix had 60 Vbeta and 13 Jbeta primers. As processed by the authors: Later reanalysis found 75 million to 95 million unique TCR beta chains, some 10 million of them shared. Clones were sequenced by immunoSEQ multiplex PCR, and TCRdb holds only the in-frame ones, with some missing. The V and J calls and clone size are taken from that table; D and trimming were inferred from the DNA. The sample holds about 110,000 clones, roughly 79% seen once. Study results and caveats: Being productive about 87% or about 30% of the time was typical of most TCR beta V segments in an earlier analysis. Immune exposure information comprised only CMV serostatus.

Concerning this clone: The antigen is unknown.

The chain joins TRBV6-5 to TRBJ1-2, with 7 bases identical to TRBD1. Sequences were obtained from PBMCs. The clonotype comes from a middle-aged man in good health and CMV-seronegative. CDR3 sequence reads: CASSEQGNDYGYTF. The CDR3 region has the DNA TGTGCCAGCAGTGAACAGGGGAACGACTATGGCTACACCTTC.